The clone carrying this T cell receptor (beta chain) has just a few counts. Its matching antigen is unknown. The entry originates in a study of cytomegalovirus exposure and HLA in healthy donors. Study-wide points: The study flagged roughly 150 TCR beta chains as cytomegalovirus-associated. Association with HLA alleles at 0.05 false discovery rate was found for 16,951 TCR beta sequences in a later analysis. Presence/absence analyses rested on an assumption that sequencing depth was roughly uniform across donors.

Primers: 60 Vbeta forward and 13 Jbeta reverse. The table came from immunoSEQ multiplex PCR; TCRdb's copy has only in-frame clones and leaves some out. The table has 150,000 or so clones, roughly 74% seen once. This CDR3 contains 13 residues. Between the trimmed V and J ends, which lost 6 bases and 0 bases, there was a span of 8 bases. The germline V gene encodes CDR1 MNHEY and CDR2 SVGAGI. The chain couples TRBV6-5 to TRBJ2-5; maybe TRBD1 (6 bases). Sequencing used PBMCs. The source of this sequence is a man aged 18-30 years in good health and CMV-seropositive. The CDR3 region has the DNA TGTGCCAGCAGCACAGGGAACCAAGAGACCCAGTACTTC. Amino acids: CASSTGNQETQYF.